The source of this T cell receptor (beta chain) is a study of T cell changes during pregnancy in multiple sclerosis. A word on this clone: An end of the junction does not agree with germline; a read error may underlie this.

The assay was immunoSEQ multiplex PCR, and TCRdb's table has in-frame clones only and misses some. Of tens of thousands of clones detected, approximately 96% appear once; the ten largest clones hold under 2.5%. Germline CDR1 reads SGHTA; CDR2 reads FQGNSA. The CDR3 length is 13 residues. This chain uses TRBV7-2 with TRBJ2-2; D call uncertain. The sequencing used CD8+ T cells from peripheral blood mononuclear cells, collected after pregnancy. The TCR was taken from a female donor with multiple sclerosis, enrolled in a pregnancy study. Here the CDR3 reads CASSPVNSGELFF. DNA for the CDR3: TGTGCCAGCAGCCCCGTAAACAGCGGGGAGCTGTTTTTT.